These 28 T cell receptor beta chains originate from one sample sequenced in a study of vaccination and CD4 T cells after COVID-19. Treatment: roughly ten-day PBMC culture with coronavirus spike peptide pools or control peptides (ViraFEST assay). Antigens for these TCRs are unknown. Sequencing of the DNA from cultured CD4+ T cells was carried out with the Oncomine TCR Beta short-read assay. TCRdb redid the calling of the PCR reads with MiXCR, one entry per CDR3 protein. Altogether fewer than 15,000 distinct CDR3 sequences are present, roughly a third being singletons, with the ten largest covering 34%. Sequenced here: CD4+ T cells from blood, cultured in vitro, sampled before SARS-CoV-2 vaccination. The source of these receptors is a human donor who received a COVID-19 vaccine.

The chain is built from TRBV12-3 or TRBV12-4 and TRBJ2-5; the D is unclear. This CDR3 has 11 amino acids. Trimming took off 5 bases at V and 5 bases at J, with 6 bases between the two ends. In DNA form, the CDR3 reads TGTGCCAGCAGTCGCCGGGAGACCCAGTACTTC. Its protein is CASSRRETQYF.

This chain connects TRBV21-1 to TRBJ1-5; TRBD1 is the table's D call, not checked against the DNA. TRBV21-1 is noted as a pseudogene. The CDR3 runs to 17 residues. The CDR3 bases are TGTGCCAGCAGCGTCCCCAGGGGAGTCTCCGGCGATCAGCCCCAGCATTTT. Protein sequence: CASSVPRGVSGDQPQHF.

This clonotype was counted between two and nine times. The rearrangement joins TRBV7-9 to TRBJ1-1, with D perhaps TRBD1 (5 bases). With 5 bases removed from V and 7 bases from J, the gap between germline ends came to 14 bases. Germline CDR1 and CDR2: SEHNR and FQNEAQ (reference sequence). The CDR3 runs to 13 residues. DNA of the CDR3: TGTGCCAGCAGCCCCGACAGCTTTATTGAAGCTTTCTTT. Amino acid sequence: CASSPDSFIEAFF.

This clonotype was observed a few times. The chain carries TRBV7-8 and TRBJ1-1; D unresolved. V dropped 0 bases and J dropped 1 base, with 9 bases sitting between them. CDR1 and CDR2 from the germline V gene are SGHVS and FQNEAQ. The CDR3 extends over 15 amino acids. The CDR3 DNA reads TGTGCCAGCAGCTTAGCGCCCCAAGGGAACACTGAAGCTTTCTTT. This encodes CASSLAPQGNTEAFF.

This clonotype was observed a few times. The V gene is TRBV20-1, the J gene TRBJ1-6; 9 bases align to TRBD1. The CDR3 is 15 residues long. The trim removed 3 bases at V and 10 bases at J, leaving 10 bases unmatched. Germline V gene lookup returns CDR1 DFQATT and CDR2 SNEGSKA (reference sequence). CDR3 loop: CSASPDRGGYSPLHF. In DNA, the CDR3 is TGCAGTGCTAGCCCGGACAGGGGAGGGTACTCACCCCTCCACTTT.

The gene calls are TRBV7-8 and TRBJ2-7, with a possible D match to TRBD2 (6 bases). The CDR3 is 14 amino acids. Germline CDR1 reads SGHVS; CDR2 reads FQNEAQ. Trimming removed 0 bases at V and 2 bases at J, with 8 bases between. CDR3 coding DNA: TGTGCCAGCAGCTTAGCGCGGGGACCCTACGAGCAGTACTTC. This encodes CASSLARGPYEQYF.

This chain connects TRBV10-1 to TRBJ1-2; no clear D. Per germline, CDR1 WNHNN and CDR2 SYGVQD (reference sequence). The CDR3 totals 16 residues. V lost 1 base and J lost 3, with 15 bases in between. The CDR3 sequence is CASSEWEGRLDYGYTF. In nucleotides, the CDR3 is TGCGCCAGCAGTGAGTGGGAGGGTAGGCTCGACTATGGCTACACCTTC.

This clonotype was seen a few times. The chain uses TRBV20-1 and TRBJ1-2, with D possibly being TRBD1 (5 bases). Germline V gives CDR1 DFQATT, CDR2 SNEGSKA (reference sequence). The CDR3 length is 13 residues. Between the trimmed V and J ends, which lost 3 bases and 4 bases, there was a span of 12 bases. Written as DNA, the CDR3 is TGCAGTGCTAGGACCGGGACGACCTATGGCTACACCTTC. This encodes CSARTGTTYGYTF.

The rearrangement uses TRBV20-1 and TRBJ1-2; D gene unclear. Germline CDR1 and CDR2: DFQATT and SNEGSKA (reference sequence). CDR3 size: 11 residues. Trimming took 6 bases from V and 8 from J, leaving 13 bases between them. Here the CDR3 DNA reads TGCAGTGCCCCCCTTCTGAGGGGCTACACCTTC. The encoded protein is CSAPLLRGYTF.

This clonotype was observed a few times. CDR3 amino acids: CASSSTGDRGYTF. CDR3 sequence (DNA): TGTGCCAGCAGTTCAACAGGGGACCGGGGCTACACCTTC. The gene calls are TRBV6-5 and TRBJ1-2, with TRBD1 identical over 7 bases. CDR1 MNHEY and CDR2 SVGAGI come from the germline V gene. The junction had 7 bases not matched to a gene; V was cut back by 4 bases and J by 8 bases. This CDR3 comprises 13 residues.

V gene TRBV9 combines with J gene TRBJ2-3, with no clear D. The CDR3 extends over 13 amino acids. In germline, CDR1 is SGDLS, CDR2 YYNGEE. V was pared by 1 base and J by 0 bases, with 3 bases between. DNA for the CDR3: TGTGCCAGCAGCGTAACCAGCACAGATACGCAGTATTTT. Its protein product is CASSVTSTDTQYF.

Only a few counts were recorded for this clonotype. The genes are TRBV29-1 and TRBJ1-2; 8 bases match TRBD1. This CDR3 is built from 11 residues. V trimming: 8 bases; J trimming: 8 bases; junction bases outside the gene matches: 7. The germline gives CDR1 SQVTM, CDR2 ANQGSEA. CDR3 in DNA: TGCAGCTTCTCAACAGGGGGGGGCTACACCTTC. It is translated as CSFSTGGGYTF.

The J gene is TRBJ1-5, the V gene TRBV20-1; D gene unclear. Germline values: CDR1 DFQATT, CDR2 SNEGSKA (reference sequence). V lost 0 bases, J lost 0 bases, and 12 bases lay in between. This CDR3 spans 16 amino acids. CDR3 DNA: TGCAGTGCTAGAGATCCGGATAGGTATAGCAATCAGCCCCAGCATTTT. It yields the protein CSARDPDRYSNQPQHF.

This chain joins TRBV14 and TRBJ1-2; TRBD1 matches at 7 bases. This CDR3 comprises 15 residues. Germline CDR1 is SGHDN and CDR2 is FVKESK. After removal of 2 bases from V and 4 bases from J, the junction contained 7 bases not matched to a gene. CDR3 nucleotides: TGTGCCAGCAGCCAATACGACAGGGAGGGCTATGGCTACACCTTC. Its protein product is CASSQYDREGYGYTF.

This clonotype was observed a handful of times. J is TRBJ1-1 and V is TRBV20-1; maybe TRBD1 (5 bases). The V gene's germline CDR1 is DFQATT and CDR2 SNEGSKA (reference sequence). Trimming stripped 7 bases from V and 4 bases from J, with 16 bases between. This CDR3 has 13 residues. The CDR3 loop reads CSGEAGGGTEAFF. The CDR3 DNA reads TGCAGTGGTGAAGCCGGGGGGGGCACTGAAGCTTTCTTT.

The chain links TRBV4-2 to TRBJ2-1; TRBD2 agrees at 8 bases. The germline V gene has CDR1 LGHNA and CDR2 YNFKEQ. V lost 0 bases and J lost 7; bases outside the gene matches: 8. CDR3 length equals 16 residues. CDR3 nucleotides: TGTGCCAGCAGCCAAGATTGGGCGGGGGGCAGGAATGAGCAGTTCTTC. The encoded protein is CASSQDWAGGRNEQFF.

The J gene is TRBJ2-7, the V gene TRBV6-1, with TRBD1 matching 8 bases. Germline CDR1 MNHNS, CDR2 SASEGT. This CDR3 region has 14 residues. Trimming removed 2 bases from V and 9 bases from J; junction bases left unmatched: 9. The CDR3 sequence: CASSELTGAGGQYF. In DNA, the CDR3 is TGTGCCAGCAGTGAACTGACAGGGGCAGGGGGGCAGTACTTC.

This clonotype showed up just a few times. CDR3 nucleotide sequence: TGTGCCAGCAGGGGGGGTCTTTATAACGGCTACACCTTC. Translated, it gives CASRGGLYNGYTF. The chain employs TRBV6-1 and TRBJ1-2; a possible D gene is TRBD1 (5 bases). CDR3 length: 13 amino acids. Looked up from germline, CDR1 is MNHNS and CDR2 is SASEGT. Trimming stripped 6 bases from V and 8 bases from J, with 16 bases between.

This clonotype showed up just a few times. J is TRBJ1-1 and V is TRBV28, with D perhaps matching TRBD1 (6 bases). CDR3 size: 16 residues. V was pared by 3 bases and J by 6 bases, with 20 bases between. Per germline, CDR1 MDHEN and CDR2 SYDVKM. CDR3 bases: TGTGCCAGCAGTTTTCGTCAGGTAAAGGCAGGGGCTGAAGCTTTCTTT. Translation: CASSFRQVKAGAEAFF.

This clonotype was counted a single time. V gene TRBV20-1 combines with J gene TRBJ2-7; TRBD1 aligns across 7 bases. The germline V gene has CDR1 DFQATT and CDR2 SNEGSKA (reference sequence). The CDR3 sequence is 14 residues long. V dropped 1 base and J dropped 6; count of bases not matched to a gene: 9. CDR3 in DNA: TGCAGTGCTAGAGCACAGGGGAGTATCTGCGAGCAGTACTTC. The encoded protein is CSARAQGSICEQYF.

Of note for this clonotype: A read error may produce the germline difference seen at one junction end. The V gene is TRBV25-1, the J gene TRBJ1-2; 7 bases line up with TRBD1. CDR1 is MGHDK and CDR2 is SYGVNS in the germline V gene. The CDR3 has 14 residues. The DNA of the CDR3 is TGTGCCAGGAGTGACCCAGGGGGTAACTATGGCTACACCTTC. Its protein product is CARSDPGGNYGYTF.

This chain connects TRBV7-9 to TRBJ1-2; unclear D gene. Germline assignment: CDR1 SEHNR and CDR2 FQNEAQ (reference sequence). Trimming took 5 bases from V and 2 from J, leaving 15 bases between them. This CDR3 is built from 15 residues. The CDR3: CASSRPQGTNYGYTF. In nucleotides, the CDR3 is TGTGCCAGCAGCCGACCGCAAGGAACCAACTATGGCTACACCTTC.

V gene TRBV6-1 combines with J gene TRBJ1-2; 9 nucleotides align to TRBD1. V dropped 3 bases and J dropped 5; count of bases not matched to a gene: 4. From germline, CDR1 is MNHNS and CDR2 SASEGT. The CDR3 is 14 amino acids. The CDR3 reads CASSDAGTGYGYTF. CDR3 in DNA: TGTGCCAGCAGTGACGCCGGGACAGGGTATGGCTACACCTTC.

The chain uses TRBV2 and TRBJ1-1; D gene unclear. Looked up from germline, CDR1 is SNHLY and CDR2 is FYNNEI. Trimming pared 7 bases from V and 1 base from J, leaving 10 bases between. This CDR3 region has 13 residues. The CDR3 reads CASTRVRNTEAFF. The CDR3 DNA follows: TGTGCCAGCACCAGAGTGAGGAACACTGAAGCTTTCTTT. Supplemented by reference TRBV2 and TRBJ1-1, the full variable domain reads EPEVTQTPSHQVTQMGQEVILRCVPISNHLYFYWYRQILGQKVEFLVSFYNNEISEKSEIFDDQFSVERPDGSNFTLKIRSTKLEDSAMYFCASTRVRNTEAFFGQGTRLTVV.

The J gene is TRBJ2-3, the V gene TRBV19; D possibly corresponds to TRBD2 (5 bases). With 2 bases removed from V and 0 bases from J, the gap between germline ends came to 12 bases. CDR1 LNHDA and CDR2 SQIVND come from the germline V gene (reference sequence). This CDR3 is built from 16 residues. This CDR3 reads CASSISPGSSTDTQYF. In nucleotides, the CDR3 is TGTGCCAGTAGTATAAGCCCGGGATCTAGCACAGATACGCAGTATTTT.

Only a few counts were recorded for this clonotype. The V call is TRBV10-3, the J call TRBJ1-1; 9 bases match TRBD1. This CDR3 comprises 14 residues. Germline V gene lookup returns CDR1 ENHRY and CDR2 SYGVKD. Trimming took 5 bases from V and 5 from J; bases not matched to a gene: 6. The CDR3 nucleotides are TGTGCCATCAGTCAACAGGGGGCTGGGACTGAAGCTTTCTTT. This gives the protein CAISQQGAGTEAFF.

The table lists this clonotype with a few counts. This rearrangement joins TRBV4-1 to TRBJ2-2, with no clear D. V was trimmed by 4 bases and J by 7 bases, leaving 13 bases between them. The CDR3 spans 14 residues. Germline V lookup: CDR1 MGHRA, CDR2 YSYEKL. CDR3 loop: CASSPGSFGGELFF. The CDR3, as DNA: TGCGCCAGCAGCCCCGGTTCGTTTGGCGGGGAGCTGTTTTTT.

The CDR3, as DNA: TGTGCCAGCAGTTATGGTGCAGGTCAAGAGACCCAGTACTTC. Protein product: CASSYGAGQETQYF. The chain has TRBV6-5 and TRBJ2-5; D is uncertain. Between the trimmed V and J ends, which lost 3 bases and 2 bases, there was a span of 10 bases. The CDR3 spans 14 residues. Germline assignment: CDR1 MNHEY and CDR2 SVGAGI.